Sequencing of this TCR beta chain was carried out in a study of control samples from healthy donors and cancer patients. This clone was observed a single time. The germline gives CDR1 LNHNV, CDR2 YYDKDF (reference sequence). Trimming left V 0 bases short and J 0 bases short, with 15 bases between. CDR3 length: 17 residues. Sequencing used immunoSEQ multiplex PCR; TCRdb keeps in-frame clones, though not all of them. This table has about 110,000 clones, around four fifths appearing once. Sequencing used blood. The chain couples TRBV15 to TRBJ2-7, with unresolved D. The TCR originated in a man between 18 and 35 years old in good health. CDR3: CATSRDYPGLHSYEQYV. For the CDR3, the DNA is TGTGCCACCAGCAGAGATTACCCAGGATTACACTCCTACGAGCAGTACGTC.